A single sample is the source of the 19 T cell receptor beta chains below, sequenced in a study of cytomegalovirus exposure and HLA in healthy donors. Profiled with immunoSEQ multiplex PCR; TCRdb holds only in-frame clones, not every one. Among approximately 230,000 clones listed, roughly nine tenths were seen once. The sequenced material came from PBMCs. These receptors were taken from a man between 18 and 29 years old in good health and CMV-seropositive.

The J gene is TRBJ1-1, the V gene TRBV20-1; D gene unclear. Germline assignment: CDR1 DFQATT and CDR2 SNEGSKA (reference sequence). The CDR3 is made up of 11 amino acids. Trimming left V 8 bases short and J 3 bases short, with 10 bases between. CDR3 sequence (DNA): TGCAGTCTCCGGTGGGACACTGAAGCTTTCTTT. Translation: CSLRWDTEAFF.

J is TRBJ2-1 and V is TRBV5-1; 8 bases map to TRBD2. The ends lost 0 bases at V and 0 bases at J; junction bases unmatched: 2. CDR3 size: 16 residues. CDR1 is SGHRS and CDR2 is YFSETQ in the germline V gene. In DNA, the CDR3 is TGCGCCAGCAGCTTGGTAGCGGGGTTCTCCTACAATGAGCAGTTCTTC. It codes for CASSLVAGFSYNEQFF.

The chain couples TRBV6-6 to TRBJ2-1; 13 nucleotides line up with TRBD2. Germline assignment: CDR1 MNHNY and CDR2 SVGAGI (reference sequence). The CDR3 spans 15 residues. The V segment lost 6 bases and the J segment 9 bases; nucleotides outside the gene matches: 8. CDR3 loop: CASSPLAGGPGEQFF. The CDR3 bases are TGTGCCAGCAGCCCACTAGCGGGAGGGCCCGGTGAGCAGTTCTTC.

The CDR3 DNA reads TGTGCCAGCAGCTTAGGGGACAGGGGGCTGAACGAGCAGTACTTC. It encodes CASSLGDRGLNEQYF. V is TRBV7-7 and J is TRBJ2-7; 12 bases match TRBD1. Germline loops: CDR1 SSHAT, CDR2 FNYEAQ (reference sequence). The CDR3 is made up of 15 amino acids. V shed 1 base and J 5 bases; nucleotides not matched to a gene: 3. Using reference TRBV7-7 and TRBJ2-7 for the parts outside the CDR3, the full variable domain is GAGVSQSPRYKVTKRGQDVTLRCDPISSHATLYWYQQALGQGPEFLTYFNYEAQPDKSGLPSDRFSAERPEGSISTLTIQRTEQRDSAMYRCASSLGDRGLNEQYFGPGTRLTVT.

The chain has TRBV27 and TRBJ2-7, with 11 nucleotides matching TRBD2. The CDR3 covers 14 residues. Losses at the gene ends were 8 bases for V and 6 bases for J; bases not matched to a gene: 9. CDR1 and CDR2 from the germline V gene are MNHEY and SMNVEV (reference sequence). The chain's CDR3 is CASRGTGLAVEQYF. The CDR3 coding sequence is TGTGCCAGCCGGGGTACGGGACTAGCGGTCGAGCAGTACTTC.

This chain links TRBV19 with TRBJ1-2; D possibly corresponds to TRBD1 (5 bases). V gave up 3 bases and J gave up 4 bases, with 9 bases separating them. Germline loops: CDR1 LNHDA, CDR2 SQIVND (reference sequence). CDR3 length: 13 residues. The CDR3 DNA sequence: TGTGCCAGTAGTATCTCAAGGGGCTATGGCTACACCTTC. Amino acid sequence: CASSISRGYGYTF.

The J gene is TRBJ2-7, the V gene TRBV30; no reliable D call. CDR3 size: 13 residues. V lost 3 bases to trimming and J lost 2 bases, with 11 bases between them. The V gene's germline CDR1 is GTSNPN and CDR2 SVGIG (reference sequence). The CDR3 loop reads CAWSKVIAYEQYF. CDR3 in DNA: TGTGCCTGGAGCAAGGTAATCGCCTACGAGCAGTACTTC.

The rearrangement uses TRBV19 and TRBJ1-5, with a possible D match to TRBD1 (6 bases). Germline V CDR1 and CDR2: LNHDA, SQIVND (reference sequence). V was trimmed by 3 bases and J by 0 bases, leaving 15 bases between them. This CDR3 has 17 amino acids. The CDR3: CASSIIAGDYSNQPQHF. The CDR3 coding sequence is TGTGCCAGTAGTATCATTGCAGGGGATTATAGCAATCAGCCCCAGCATTTT.

The J gene is TRBJ1-1, the V gene TRBV2; D is ambiguous. The length of the CDR3 is 12 residues. The germline V and J ends were trimmed by 6 bases and 3 bases, with 8 bases remaining between them. Germline CDR1 is SNHLY and CDR2 is FYNNEI. The CDR3 DNA reads as TGTGCCAGCAGCAGATCCGACACTGAAGCTTTCTTT. Amino acids: CASSRSDTEAFF.

The CDR3 reads CASSPMTSGITYEQYF. DNA of the CDR3: TGCGCCAGCAGCCCGATGACTAGCGGGATCACCTACGAGCAGTACTTC. The genes are TRBV5-1 and TRBJ2-7, with 11 bases that match TRBD2. J lost 2 bases, V lost 4 bases, and 8 bases had no gene match. Germline V gene data show CDR1 as SGHRS and CDR2 as YFSETQ. This CDR3 spans 16 amino acids.

This chain links TRBV5-1 with TRBJ1-1, with 8 nucleotides matching TRBD1. CDR1 SGHRS and CDR2 YFSETQ come from the germline V gene. V shed 0 bases and J 11 bases; nucleotides not matched to a gene: 9. The CDR3 contains 14 residues. Here the CDR3 reads CASSLAGGPINAFF. The CDR3 nucleotides read TGCGCCAGCAGCTTGGCAGGGGGCCCCATTAACGCTTTCTTT.

J is TRBJ1-2 and V is TRBV5-6; D is ambiguous. In germline, CDR1 is SGHDT, CDR2 YYEEEE. This CDR3 is built from 12 residues. V lost 4 bases to trimming and J lost 7 bases, with 11 bases between them. The CDR3 is CASSRHSGGYTF. Here the CDR3 DNA reads TGTGCCAGCAGCAGACACTCCGGTGGCTACACCTTC. Variable domain in full (rest from reference TRBV5-6 and TRBJ1-2): DAGVTQSPTHLIKTRGQQVTLRCSPKSGHDTVSWYQQALGQGPQFIFQYYEEEERQRGNFPDRFSGHQFPNYSSELNVNALLLGDSALYLCASSRHSGGYTFGSGTRLTVV.

This chain links TRBV5-4 with TRBJ1-2; tentatively, D is TRBD1 (5 bases). The length of the CDR3 is 19 residues. Trimming pared 3 bases from V and 1 base from J, leaving 25 bases between. From germline, CDR1 is SGHNT and CDR2 YYREEE (reference sequence). The CDR3 nucleotides are TGTGCCAGCAGCTCCCTGGCAAGGGGTTCGGTGGTATTTAACTATGGCTACACCTTC. Encoded protein: CASSSLARGSVVFNYGYTF.

The chain combines TRBV6-5 with TRBJ1-1; possibly TRBD1 for D (6 bases). V was cut by 4 bases and J by 2 bases, with 8 bases left in between. The CDR3 extends over 13 amino acids. Germline V gene sequence: CDR1 MNHEY, CDR2 SVGAGI. CDR3 amino acids: CASSWTVNTEAFF. CDR3 DNA: TGTGCCAGCAGTTGGACAGTTAACACTGAAGCTTTCTTT.

This clone appeared once. This chain connects TRBV11-2 to TRBJ2-7; TRBD1 agrees at 8 bases. Trimming removed 4 bases from V and 1 base from J; junction bases left unmatched: 6. The CDR3 length is 15 residues. Germline V gene data show CDR1 as SGHAT and CDR2 as FQNNGV. For the CDR3, the DNA is TGTGCCAGCAGCTCTCAGGGGGCCCCTTCCTACGAGCAGTACTTC. Protein: CASSSQGAPSYEQYF. The entire variable domain, with the rest obtained from reference TRBV11-2 and TRBJ2-7, is as follows: EAGVAQSPRYKIIEKRQSVAFWCNPISGHATLYWYQQILGQGPKLLIQFQNNGVVDDSQLPKDRFSAERLKGVDSTLKIQPAKLEDSAVYLCASSSQGAPSYEQYFGPGTRLTVT.

The chain is built from TRBV7-2 and TRBJ2-7; a possible D gene is TRBD2 (5 bases). The V end was cut by 1 base, the J end by 2 bases, with 9 bases between. Germline V gene data show CDR1 as SGHTA and CDR2 as FQGNSA. This CDR3 region has 14 residues. Written as DNA, the CDR3 is TGTGCCAGCAGCTTAGAGGACGGGGCCTACGAGCAGTACTTC. This encodes CASSLEDGAYEQYF.

The rearrangement joins TRBV4-2 to TRBJ2-2; tentative D call: TRBD1 (6 bases). CDR3 length: 18 residues. V was clipped by 0 bases and J by 2 bases, with 16 bases between them. Germline-derived CDR1 and CDR2 are LGHNA and YNFKEQ. The chain's CDR3 is CASSQELVTGHNTGELFF. In nucleotides, the CDR3 is TGTGCCAGCAGCCAAGAGTTGGTGACGGGACATAACACCGGGGAGCTGTTTTTT.

This sequence joins TRBV13 and TRBJ1-4; D uncertain. The CDR3 extends over 16 amino acids. Germline assignment: CDR1 PRHDT and CDR2 FYEKMQ (reference sequence). V was cut by 1 base and J by 5 bases, with 14 bases left in between. Here the CDR3 DNA reads TGTGCCAGCAGCTTAGCCGGAGACGGAGTAAATGAAAAACTGTTTTTT. Protein sequence: CASSLAGDGVNEKLFF.

The chain joins TRBV5-1 to TRBJ1-1; D unclear. Deletions cut 4 bases from V and 0 bases from J, with 13 bases between. There are 15 residues in the CDR3. CDR1 is SGHRS, CDR2 YFSETQ, per germline. CDR3 nucleotides: TGCGCCAGCAGCCCATTAACGTACTTGAACACTGAAGCTTTCTTT. Residues: CASSPLTYLNTEAFF.